The sequence of this T cell receptor (beta chain) was determined in a study of vaccination and CD4 T cells after COVID-19. The study sequenced cultured CD4+ T cell DNA using the Oncomine TCR Beta short-read assay. Scientists extracted genomic DNA from CD4+ T cells grown in culture. One entry per CDR3 protein results from TCRdb running MiXCR on the PCR reads. The data hold tens of thousands of distinct CDR3 sequences, with 28% observed a single time. A remark on this clonotype: The antigen is not known. A read error may account for a junction end that differs from germline.

The time point here: late sampling 161 to 241 days after vaccination in a few convalescent patients. Described treatment: roughly 11-day PBMC culture with coronavirus spike peptide pools or control peptides (ViraFEST assay). After 10 days of culture, CD4+ T cells were negatively selected. This material consisted of CD4+ T cells from blood, cultured in vitro, taken about 7 months after SARS-CoV-2 vaccination. This clonotype was sampled from a human donor who had recovered from COVID-19.

CDR3 residues: CASSQDGRGTQETQYF. CDR3 nucleotide sequence: TGCGCCAGCAGCCAAGATGGGCGGGGAACCCAAGAGACCCAGTACTTC. The gene calls are TRBV7-2 and TRBJ2-5, with D perhaps matching TRBD2 (6 bases). The CDR3 has 16 amino acids. Germline V gene lookup returns CDR1 SGHTA and CDR2 FQGNSA.